Presented here are 8 T cell receptor beta chains from one specimen sequenced in a study of T cells in Graves' hyperthyroidism and ophthalmopathy. TCR beta CDR3 region amplification was performed from RNA transcripts. In the first-round RT-PCR of the TCR CDR3, the HTBI primer set was used. One entry per CDR3 protein results from TCRdb running MiXCR on the multiplex PCR reads. Among around 540,000 distinct CDR3 sequences, around 42% were seen once, and the ten largest hold 6.5% to 9%. Sequenced: peripheral blood or thyroid tissue (not recorded which). These receptor sequences come from a woman aged 18 to 35 with Graves' hyperthyroidism.

J is TRBJ2-2 and V is TRBV20-1, with D unresolved. V was shortened by 6 bases and J by 3 bases, with 5 bases between the two germline ends. The V gene's germline CDR1 is DFQATT and CDR2 SNEGSKA (reference sequence). The CDR3 contains 11 residues. The CDR3 nucleotides are TGCAGTGCCCCCGACACCGGGGAGCTGTTTTTT. This encodes CSAPDTGELFF.

This clonotype was counted between two and nine times. This chain joins TRBV25-1 and TRBJ1-2, with D perhaps matching TRBD1 (5 bases). CDR1 MGHDK and CDR2 SYGVNS come from the germline V gene. V was clipped by 5 bases and J by 2 bases, with 12 bases between them. The length of the CDR3 is 14 residues. CDR3 nucleotides: TGTGCCAGCAGTTTCGGGGCAGCCAACTATGGCTACACCTTC. This encodes CASSFGAANYGYTF.

A note on this clonotype: The missing conserved phenylalanine or tryptophan at the end of this CDR3 makes a read error likely. The limits of the CDR3 on the DNA are not certain, so only TCRdb's listed CDR3 is given. The chain uses TRBV15 and TRBJ1-4; the table assigns TRBD1, which was not confirmed against the DNA. 10 amino acids form the CDR3, both terminal residues included. Germline V gene lookup returns CDR1 LNHNV and CDR2 YYDKDF (reference sequence). The CDR3 loop is CATSRDMDRG.

V is TRBV24-1 and J is TRBJ2-5; the D call may be TRBD1 or TRBD2 (5 bases each). This CDR3 has 15 amino acids. V lost 4 bases and J 5 bases, leaving 16 bases between the germline ends. Germline lookup yields CDR1 KGHDR and CDR2 SFDVKD. The CDR3 here is CATSELQQGRETQYF. In DNA form, the CDR3 reads TGTGCCACCAGTGAGCTGCAGCAGGGACGGGAGACCCAGTACTTC.

With regard to this clonotype: The junction departs from the called germline gene at one end, perhaps through a read error. The V call is TRBV19, the J call TRBJ2-7; no firm D call. The V gene's germline CDR1 is LNHDA and CDR2 SQIVND (reference sequence). The CDR3 totals 13 residues. In DNA form, the CDR3 reads TGTGCCAGTAGTCCCACTCGCTCCTACGGGCAGTACTTC. Amino acids: CASSPTRSYGQYF.

The V gene is TRBV29-1, the J gene TRBJ1-3; possible D gene TRBD1, 6 bases. The germline CDR1 and CDR2 sequences are SQVTM and ANQGSEA. V was trimmed by 1 base and J by 3 bases, leaving 7 bases between them. This CDR3 region has 13 residues. The CDR3: CSVEGGHGNTIYF. The CDR3 region has the DNA TGCAGCGTTGAAGGGGGGCATGGAAACACCATATATTTT.

This chain joins TRBV7-6 and TRBJ2-2, with no clear D. Germline-derived CDR1 and CDR2 are SGHVS and FNYEAQ. V lost 6 bases and J 6 bases, leaving 17 bases between the germline ends. This CDR3 comprises 15 residues. The CDR3 spells CASRPPPGPSGELFF. Here the CDR3 DNA reads TGTGCCAGCAGACCCCCGCCGGGTCCCTCCGGGGAGCTGTTTTTT. Based on the CDR3 plus reference TRBV7-6 and TRBJ2-2, the full variable domain is GAGVSQSPRYKVTKRGQDVALRCDPISGHVSLYWYRQALGQGPEFLTYFNYEAQQDKSGLPNDRFSAERPEGSISTLTIQRTEQRDSAMYRCASRPPPGPSGELFFGEGSRLTVL.

In its sample, this clonotype was seen a few times. The chain employs TRBV6-1 and TRBJ2-7; TRBD2 is a possible D gene (5 bases). Germline V gene sequence: CDR1 MNHNS, CDR2 SASEGT. Trimming stripped 6 bases from V and 3 bases from J, with 9 bases between. The CDR3 length is 12 residues. CDR3 in DNA: TGTGCCAGCAGCGGGGAACACTACGAGCAGTACTTC. As protein: CASSGEHYEQYF.